A single sample is the source of the 18 T cell receptor beta chains below, sequenced in a study of T cell responses to AZD1222 COVID-19 vaccine. Assay: immunoSEQ multiplex PCR; the TCRdb copy retains only in-frame clones and omits some. Of around 200,000 clones listed, 88% are singletons. The sample here was peripheral blood, taken 28 days after the second AZD1222 dose. These receptors all stem from an adult who received the AZD1222 COVID-19 vaccine.

This rearrangement joins TRBV28 to TRBJ2-7, with 7 bases that match TRBD1. This CDR3 has 16 residues. Unmatched junction bases numbered 11, after V lost 5 bases and J lost 1 base. From germline, CDR1 is MDHEN and CDR2 SYDVKM. The DNA of the CDR3 is TGTGCCAGCAGTGCCCCCGGGACAGCCAAGTCCTACGAGCAGTACTTC. Residues: CASSAPGTAKSYEQYF.

This rearrangement joins TRBV27 to TRBJ1-6; the D is unclear. The CDR3 has 17 amino acids. Per germline, CDR1 MNHEY and CDR2 SMNVEV (reference sequence). V was trimmed by 2 bases and J by 0 bases, leaving 11 bases between them. The CDR3 region is CASSLGNRRSYNSPLHF. CDR3 coding DNA: TGTGCCAGCAGTTTAGGAAATCGTCGCTCCTATAATTCACCCCTCCACTTT.

The V gene is TRBV28, the J gene TRBJ1-5, with 7 bases that match TRBD1. This CDR3 contains 14 residues. With 6 bases clipped from V and 5 bases from J, the junction kept 7 bases outside the gene matches. Germline V gene data show CDR1 as MDHEN and CDR2 as SYDVKM. CDR3 in amino acids: CASSIGQVYQPQHF. The CDR3 DNA reads TGTGCCAGCAGCATAGGACAGGTCTATCAGCCCCAGCATTTT. Filled out from reference TRBV28 and TRBJ1-5, the complete variable domain reads DVKVTQSSRYLVKRTGEKVFLECVQDMDHENMFWYRQDPGLGLRLIYFSYDVKMKEKGDIPEGYSVSREKKERFSLILESASTNQTSMYLCASSIGQVYQPQHFGDGTRLSIL.

The chain links TRBV6-5 to TRBJ1-2; D gene ambiguous. The germline CDR1 and CDR2 sequences are MNHEY and SVGAGI. The CDR3 is 14 amino acids. V shed 6 bases and J shed 8 bases, with 19 bases lying between them. The DNA of the CDR3 is TGTGCCAGCAGACCCGGGGATTCTACAACAGGCTACACCTTC. Protein sequence: CASRPGDSTTGYTF.

The chain joins TRBV10-3 to TRBJ2-3; 10 positions agree with TRBD2. CDR1 and CDR2 (germline): ENHRY, SYGVKD. This CDR3 contains 16 residues. The V and J ends lost 4 bases and 2 bases, in that order; junction bases with no gene match: 6. The CDR3 nucleotides read TGTGCCATCAGTGGGGCTAGCGGGAGAGACACAGATACGCAGTATTTT. Its protein is CAISGASGRDTDTQYF.

This clone was counted once. The gene calls are TRBV24-1 and TRBJ2-2; D gene unclear. This CDR3 contains 14 residues. The V end was cut by 4 bases, the J end by 2 bases, with 7 bases between. CDR1 and CDR2 from the germline V gene are KGHDR and SFDVKD. DNA of the CDR3: TGTGCCACCAGTGAGGGGATAAACACCGGGGAGCTGTTTTTT. Its translation is CATSEGINTGELFF.

As regards this clone: Other DNA sequences of this sample code for an identical CDR3. The rearrangement joins TRBV6-5 to TRBJ2-7; tentatively, D is TRBD1 (6 bases). There are 13 residues in the CDR3. V was shortened by 6 bases and J by 3 bases, with 12 bases between the two germline ends. CDR1 and CDR2 from the germline V gene are MNHEY and SVGAGI. The CDR3 region is CASRTPRGYEQYF. CDR3 nucleotides: TGTGCCAGCAGAACACCCAGGGGCTACGAGCAGTACTTC.

The chain carries TRBV2 and TRBJ2-5; D is undetermined. The CDR3 loop spans 15 amino acids. Germline V gives CDR1 SNHLY, CDR2 FYNNEI. With 10 bases removed from V and 5 bases from J, the gap between germline ends came to 23 bases. The CDR3, as DNA: TGTGCCACGAGTGGCGAGAGAGGCCCGAGGGAGACCCAGTACTTC. Translated, it gives CATSGERGPRETQYF.

Points on this clone: An end of the junction differs from the germline gene, which may be a read error. The genes are TRBV6-1 and TRBJ1-5; D possibly corresponds to TRBD1 (5 bases). Germline-derived CDR1 and CDR2 are MNHNS and SASEGT. The CDR3 extends over 15 amino acids. This chain's CDR3 is CASREAQGSNQPQHF. In nucleotides, the CDR3 is TGTGCCAGCAGGGAAGCCCAGGGATCCAATCAGCCCCAGCATTTT.

The V call is TRBV5-4, the J call TRBJ2-7; D may be TRBD1 (6 bases). The CDR3 extends over 14 amino acids. Germline V lookup: CDR1 SGHNT, CDR2 YYREEE (reference sequence). V was pared by 0 bases and J by 4 bases, with 11 bases between. CDR3 in amino acids: CASSLGDKKYEQYF. The CDR3, as DNA: TGTGCCAGCAGCTTGGGGGACAAAAAATACGAGCAGTACTTC.

The CDR3 DNA sequence: TGCGCCAGCAGCCAAGTAGCGATGAACACTGAAGCTTTCTTT. Its translation: CASSQVAMNTEAFF. The J gene is TRBJ1-1, the V gene TRBV4-3; D not resolved. V gave up 1 base and J gave up 0 bases, with 6 bases separating them. The CDR3 totals 14 residues. CDR1 and CDR2 (germline): LGHNA, YSLEER.

The chain joins TRBV23-1 to TRBJ1-2; D is unresolved. TRBV23-1 is marked as an open reading frame, function uncertain. The CDR3 runs to 15 residues. Trimming cost V 0 bases and J 4 bases, with 12 bases left between them. The CDR3 region has the DNA TGCGCCAGCAGTCAATCACTAGCATCCCCCTATGGCTACACCTTC. Amino acid sequence: CASSQSLASPYGYTF.

The chain has TRBV6-5 and TRBJ2-7; D not resolved. From germline, CDR1 is MNHEY and CDR2 SVGAGI. The CDR3 covers 13 residues. V was cut by 5 bases and J by 2 bases, with 10 bases left in between. The CDR3, as DNA: TGTGCCAGCAGTAATGGGCAGGCCTACGAGCAGTACTTC. Translated: CASSNGQAYEQYF.

This chain connects TRBV30 to TRBJ2-1; D may be TRBD2 (5 bases). From germline, CDR1 is GTSNPN and CDR2 SVGIG (reference sequence). V lost 2 bases and J 9 bases, leaving 23 bases between the germline ends. The CDR3 runs 16 residues. The CDR3, as DNA: TGTGCCTGGAGTCCCCGAGGGCCTTCCCCCTTTGGTGAGCAGTTCTTC. It specifies CAWSPRGPSPFGEQFF.

For the CDR3, the DNA is TGTGCCAGCAGCTCCATAAGCGAGCAGTACTTC. Translating gives CASSSISEQYF. The chain combines TRBV28 with TRBJ2-7; the D is unclear. The V end was cut by 6 bases, the J end by 6 bases, with 9 bases between. The CDR3 length is 11 residues. Germline CDR1 is MDHEN and CDR2 is SYDVKM. The full variable domain, in which reference TRBV28 and TRBJ2-7 provide the parts outside the CDR3, is DVKVTQSSRYLVKRTGEKVFLECVQDMDHENMFWYRQDPGLGLRLIYFSYDVKMKEKGDIPEGYSVSREKKERFSLILESASTNQTSMYLCASSSISEQYFGPGTRLTVT.

The gene calls are TRBV6-4 and TRBJ2-7; 8 nucleotides line up with TRBD1. Trimming at V came to 6 bases and at J to 0 bases, leaving 4 bases not matched to a gene. The germline V gene has CDR1 MRHNA and CDR2 SNTAGT. This CDR3 is built from 14 residues. Written as DNA, the CDR3 is TGTGCCAGCAGCCGGGACAGGAGCTCCTACGAGCAGTACTTC. Its protein is CASSRDRSSYEQYF.

V and J are TRBV28 and TRBJ2-1, with unresolved D. The CDR3 totals 11 residues. V dropped 6 bases and J dropped 10 bases, with 10 bases sitting between them. CDR1 is MDHEN and CDR2 is SYDVKM in the germline V gene. The CDR3 nucleotides are TGTGCCAGCAGCATCCCCTCCGAGCAGTTCTTC. Translating it yields CASSIPSEQFF. The complete variable domain, with remaining parts taken from reference TRBV28 and TRBJ2-1, reads DVKVTQSSRYLVKRTGEKVFLECVQDMDHENMFWYRQDPGLGLRLIYFSYDVKMKEKGDIPEGYSVSREKKERFSLILESASTNQTSMYLCASSIPSEQFFGPGTRLTVL.

The rearrangement links TRBV28 to TRBJ2-5; D gene uncertain. Germline CDR1 reads MDHEN; CDR2 reads SYDVKM. This CDR3 comprises 14 residues. The germline V and J ends were trimmed by 10 bases and 2 bases, with 17 bases remaining between them. The CDR3 coding sequence is TGTGCCACTACTACCGGCGGAAGACAAGAGACCCAGTACTTC. Amino acid sequence: CATTTGGRQETQYF.